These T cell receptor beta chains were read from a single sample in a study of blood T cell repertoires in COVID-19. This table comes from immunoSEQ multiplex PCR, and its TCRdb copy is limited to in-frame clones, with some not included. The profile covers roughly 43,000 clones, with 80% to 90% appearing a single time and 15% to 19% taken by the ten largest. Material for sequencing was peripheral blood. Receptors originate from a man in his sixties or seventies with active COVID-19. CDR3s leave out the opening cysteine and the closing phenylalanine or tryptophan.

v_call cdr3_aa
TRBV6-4 ASSDWAGRDNEQF
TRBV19 ASSFSTSGGAEKQF
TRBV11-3 ASSPGGEADTQY
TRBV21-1 ASTHGLAGDRETQY
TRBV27 ASSLTDRGIGEQY
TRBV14 ASSQVRQGGEKLF
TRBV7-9 ASSSTRGSYEQY
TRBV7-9 ASSASTGGLNTGELF
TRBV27 ASSYIHSGANVLT
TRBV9 ASSVEVADEQF
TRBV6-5 ASSSTDRGRGYT
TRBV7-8 ASSPLKRGGSEQF
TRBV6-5 ASRKRTGGNQPQH
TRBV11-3 ASSVGQGANTGELF
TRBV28 ASSLYGQASTDTQY
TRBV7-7 ASSLGGAQETQY
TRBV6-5 ATRDRLGANVLT
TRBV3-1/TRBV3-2 ASSQDGETGNSPLH
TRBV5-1 ASSLNGQNYGYT
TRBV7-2 ASSFLSGDEQY
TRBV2 ACRDRVSETQY
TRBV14 ASSQGTSGGPDTQY
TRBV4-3 ASSQVRTYEQY
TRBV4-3 ASSQSPSGDRTEAF
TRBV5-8 ASSRTGTNLAPLH
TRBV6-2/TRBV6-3 ASSYLQKGIYGYT
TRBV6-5 ASSYDLAGGTDTQY
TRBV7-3 ASSRADPGGAGANVLT